The 7 T cell receptor beta chains below were found in one sample sequenced in a study of beta chain features in type 1 diabetes. Sequencing targeted expressed TCRB transcripts, as all isolated RNA had been reverse transcribed. TCRdb keeps only in-frame clones here, not all; method: immunoSEQ multiplex PCR. In the table there are around 350,000 clones, 10% to 15% of which are singletons. The sequenced sample was naive CD4+ T cells from blood. The receptors stem from a man younger than 30 in good health.

This clone was seen a few times. The chain's CDR3 is CASSHLGTGGNTGELFF. In DNA, the CDR3 is TGCGCCAGCAGCCATCTGGGGACAGGGGGTAACACCGGGGAGCTGTTTTTT. V is TRBV4-1 and J is TRBJ2-2; 11 bases fit TRBD1. Germline loops: CDR1 MGHRA, CDR2 YSYEKL. This CDR3 region has 17 residues. V was clipped by 3 bases and J by 2 bases; unmatched bases: 5.

The genes are TRBV28 and TRBJ2-5; D is uncertain. This CDR3 has 12 amino acids. Between the trimmed V and J ends, which lost 4 bases and 7 bases, there was a span of 10 bases. CDR1 and CDR2 from the germline V gene are MDHEN and SYDVKM. This CDR3 is CASSSSSGTQYF. As DNA, the CDR3 is TGTGCCAGCAGTTCCTCCTCGGGGACCCAGTACTTC.

This clone was counted only a few times. This CDR3 is also generated by other DNA sequences in the sample. The chain combines TRBV7-2 with TRBJ1-1, with D possibly being TRBD1 (6 bases). CDR3 size: 13 residues. Trimming stripped 4 bases from V and 2 bases from J, with 8 bases between. Germline loops: CDR1 SGHTA, CDR2 FQGNSA. The CDR3 protein is CASSSQGNTEAFF. CDR3 coding DNA: TGTGCCAGCAGCTCACAGGGTAACACTGAAGCTTTCTTT.

The chain has TRBV4-2 and TRBJ2-1; D is perhaps TRBD2 (7 bases). Germline CDR1 reads LGHNA; CDR2 reads YNFKEQ. CDR3 length: 15 amino acids. Trimming took off 1 base at V and 8 bases at J, with 15 bases between the two ends. Here the CDR3 reads CASSQGQPGGHEQFF. In DNA, the CDR3 is TGTGCCAGCAGCCAAGGCCAACCCGGGGGGCATGAGCAGTTCTTC.

This clone has just a few counts. V gene TRBV5-1 combines with J gene TRBJ1-2, with D possibly matching TRBD1 (5 bases). Germline CDR1 is SGHRS and CDR2 is YFSETQ. The CDR3 loop spans 16 amino acids. V was cut by 1 base and J by 0 bases, with 13 bases left in between. Written as DNA, the CDR3 is TGCGCCAGCAGCTTGCTTTTGACAGAAGCTAACTATGGCTACACCTTC. This gives the protein CASSLLLTEANYGYTF.

This chain joins TRBV6-5 and TRBJ2-1; perhaps TRBD2 as D (6 bases). The V gene lost 6 bases and the J gene lost 0 bases, with 12 bases spanning the gap. The CDR3 spans 15 residues. CDR1 and CDR2 (germline): MNHEY, SVGAGI. The CDR3 nucleotides are TGTGCCAGCAGCAGGGCGGGAAGCTCCTACAATGAGCAGTTCTTC. It specifies CASSRAGSSYNEQFF.

This chain links TRBV28 with TRBJ2-2, with TRBD2 as a possible D gene (6 bases). The CDR3 totals 14 residues. The V end lost 8 bases, the J end lost 4 bases, and 14 bases lay between the germline ends. Per the germline V gene, CDR1 is MDHEN and CDR2 is SYDVKM. CDR3 protein: CASLGGPFTGELFF. The CDR3 nucleotides are TGTGCCAGCCTGGGGGGACCTTTCACCGGGGAGCTGTTTTTT.